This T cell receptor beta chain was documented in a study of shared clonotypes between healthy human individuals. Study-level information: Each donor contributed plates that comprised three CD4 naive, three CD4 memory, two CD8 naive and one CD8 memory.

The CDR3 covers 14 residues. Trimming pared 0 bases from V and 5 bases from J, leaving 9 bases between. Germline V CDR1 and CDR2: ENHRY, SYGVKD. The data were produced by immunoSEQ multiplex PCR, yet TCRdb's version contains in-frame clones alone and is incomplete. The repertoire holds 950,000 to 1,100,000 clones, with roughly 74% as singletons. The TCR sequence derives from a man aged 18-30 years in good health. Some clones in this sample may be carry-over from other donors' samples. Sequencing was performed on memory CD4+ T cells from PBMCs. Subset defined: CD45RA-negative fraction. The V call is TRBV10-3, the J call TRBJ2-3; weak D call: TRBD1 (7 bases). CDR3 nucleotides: TGTGCCATCAGTGAGTCCCAGGGGGGAGATACGCAGTATTTT. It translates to CAISESQGGDTQYF.